This paragraph covers one TCR beta chain sequence. Repertoires were generated with immunoSEQ multiplex PCR, while TCRdb's copy carries only in-frame clones and drops some. Altogether 80,000 to 95,000 clones are present, 75% to 85% being singletons, with the ten largest covering approximately 9.2%. The data were taken from a study of blood T cell repertoires in COVID-19. Germline V gene lookup returns CDR1 SGHDT and CDR2 YYEEEE. The CDR3 extends over 14 amino acids. V shed 0 bases, J shed 4 bases, and the junction held 2 bases outside the gene matches. The origin of this receptor is an elderly woman with acute or convalescent COVID-19. The sequencing sample was made of peripheral blood. The gene calls are TRBV5-6 and TRBJ1-1; the match to TRBD1 covers 8 bases. CDR3 region: CASSLGQGATEAFF. CDR3 bases: TGTGCCAGCAGCTTGGGTCAGGGGGCCACTGAAGCTTTCTTT.